Described below is a single TCR beta chain sequence and its context. The data originate from a study of shared clonotypes between healthy human individuals. V lost 5 bases and J lost 3; bases outside the gene matches: 3. The germline CDR1 and CDR2 sequences are SEHNR and FQNEAQ (reference sequence). This CDR3 has 13 residues. Genomic DNA of each subset was evenly split across several immunoSEQ plates. With ten immunoSEQ deep assay plates, unsorted PBMC DNA underwent sequencing. Only in-frame clones appear in the TCRdb table, and some are missing; sequencing was by immunoSEQ multiplex PCR. The data contain roughly 510,000 clones, nearly 80% of them seen just once; the ten biggest clones take up around 12%.

Specimen: PBMCs. The gene calls are TRBV7-9 and TRBJ1-1; the match to TRBD1 covers 7 bases. The source of this sequence is a woman between 40 and 50 years old in good health. Some clones in this sample may be carry-over from other donors' samples. CDR3 amino acids: CASSQQGYTEAFF. The CDR3 DNA follows: TGTGCCAGCAGCCAACAGGGGTACACTGAAGCTTTCTTT. Combining the CDR3 with reference TRBV7-9 and TRBJ1-1 gives the whole variable domain DTGVSQNPRHKITKRGQNVTFRCDPISEHNRLYWYRQTLGQGPEFLTYFQNEAQLEKSRLLSDRFSAERPKGSFSTLEIQRTEQGDSAMYLCASSQQGYTEAFFGQGTRLTVV.